The clone carrying this T cell receptor beta chain was counted ten times or more. Germline V gene lookup returns CDR1 MNHNY and CDR2 SVGAGI (reference sequence). Trimming took off 2 bases at V and 6 bases at J, with 21 bases between the two ends. The CDR3 runs 17 residues. TCRdb independently ran MiXCR on the PCR reads; one entry per CDR3 protein. The repertoire holds about 22,000 distinct CDR3 sequences, with approximately 34% as singletons. This sample is part of a study of tumor-infiltrating lymphocytes in oesophageal squamous cell carcinoma. The chain has TRBV6-6 and TRBJ2-3, with a weak D call TRBD2 (6 bases). The material sequenced was esophageal tumor tissue. The sequence was collected from a female donor with esophageal squamous cell carcinoma. DNA for the CDR3: TGTGCCAGCAGTTACGTTGGACTACACCCTTTAATCGATACGCAGTATTTT. Encoded protein: CASSYVGLHPLIDTQYF.